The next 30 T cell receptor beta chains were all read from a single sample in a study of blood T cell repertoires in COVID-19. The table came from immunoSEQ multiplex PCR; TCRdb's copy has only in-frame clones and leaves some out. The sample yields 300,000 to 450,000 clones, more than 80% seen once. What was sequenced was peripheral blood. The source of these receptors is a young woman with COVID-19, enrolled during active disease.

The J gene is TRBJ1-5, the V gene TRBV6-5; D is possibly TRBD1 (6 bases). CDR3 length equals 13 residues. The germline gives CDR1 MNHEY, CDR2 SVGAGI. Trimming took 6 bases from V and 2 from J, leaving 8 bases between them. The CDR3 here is CASRRGRNQPQHF. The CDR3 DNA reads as TGTGCCAGCAGGCGGGGGCGCAATCAGCCCCAGCATTTT.

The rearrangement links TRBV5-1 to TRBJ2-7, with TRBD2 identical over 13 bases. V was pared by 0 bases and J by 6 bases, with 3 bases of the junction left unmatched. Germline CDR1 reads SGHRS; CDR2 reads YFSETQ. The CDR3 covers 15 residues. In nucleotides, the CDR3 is TGCGCCAGCAGCTTGGGGGGGACTAGCGGGGCCGAGCAGTACTTC. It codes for CASSLGGTSGAEQYF.

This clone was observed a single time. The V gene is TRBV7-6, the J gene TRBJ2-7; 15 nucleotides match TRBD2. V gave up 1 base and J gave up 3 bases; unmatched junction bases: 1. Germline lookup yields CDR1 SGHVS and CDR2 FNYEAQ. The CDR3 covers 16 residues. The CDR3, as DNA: TGTGCCAGCAGCTTAGAGGGACTAGCGGGGGGCTACGAGCAGTACTTC. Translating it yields CASSLEGLAGGYEQYF.

As DNA, the CDR3 is TGTGCCAGCAGGGGACAGGGCCATCAGCCCCAGCATTTT. It translates to CASRGQGHQPQHF. J is TRBJ1-5 and V is TRBV12-3 or TRBV12-4; 9 bases are a match to TRBD1. The CDR3 contains 13 residues. Trimming cost V 6 bases and J 5 bases; bases outside gene matches: 2.

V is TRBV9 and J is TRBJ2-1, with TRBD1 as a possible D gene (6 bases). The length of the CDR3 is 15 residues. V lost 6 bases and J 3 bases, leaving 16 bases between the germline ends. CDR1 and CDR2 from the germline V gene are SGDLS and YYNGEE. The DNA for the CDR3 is TGTGCCAGCATCCCAGGGGAAACTAGCTACAATGAGCAGTTCTTC. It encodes CASIPGETSYNEQFF.

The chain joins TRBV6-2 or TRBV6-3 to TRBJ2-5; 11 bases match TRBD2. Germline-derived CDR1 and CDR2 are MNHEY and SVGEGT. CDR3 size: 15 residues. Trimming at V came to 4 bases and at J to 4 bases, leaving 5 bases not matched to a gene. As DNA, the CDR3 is TGTGCCAGCAGTTCTAGCGGGGGGAAGAGAGAGACCCAGTACTTC. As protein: CASSSSGGKRETQYF.

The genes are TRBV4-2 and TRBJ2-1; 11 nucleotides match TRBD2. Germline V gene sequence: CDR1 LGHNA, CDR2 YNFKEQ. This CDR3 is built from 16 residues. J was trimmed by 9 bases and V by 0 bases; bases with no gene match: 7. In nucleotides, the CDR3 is TGTGCCAGCAGCCAAGATGCTAGCGGGGGGCAGGTTGAGCAGTTCTTC. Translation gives CASSQDASGGQVEQFF.

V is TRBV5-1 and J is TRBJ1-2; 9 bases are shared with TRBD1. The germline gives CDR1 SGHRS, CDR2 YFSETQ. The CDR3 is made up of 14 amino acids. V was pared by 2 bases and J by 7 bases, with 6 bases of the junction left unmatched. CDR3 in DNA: TGCGCCAGCAGCTTAGGCACAGGGGGCTTTGGCTACACCTTC. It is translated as CASSLGTGGFGYTF.

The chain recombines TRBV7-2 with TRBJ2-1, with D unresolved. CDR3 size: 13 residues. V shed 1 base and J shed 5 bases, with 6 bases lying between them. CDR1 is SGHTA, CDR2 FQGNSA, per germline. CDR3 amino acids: CASSLVVDNEQFF. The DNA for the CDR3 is TGTGCCAGCAGCTTAGTTGTCGACAATGAGCAGTTCTTC.

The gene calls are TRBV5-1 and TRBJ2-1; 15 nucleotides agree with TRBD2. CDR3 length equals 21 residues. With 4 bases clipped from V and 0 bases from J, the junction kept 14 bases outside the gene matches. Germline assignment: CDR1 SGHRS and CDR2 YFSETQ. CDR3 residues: CASSPLGLAGGLWSSYNEQFF. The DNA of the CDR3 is TGCGCCAGCAGCCCCTTAGGACTAGCGGGGGGGCTTTGGAGCTCCTACAATGAGCAGTTCTTC.

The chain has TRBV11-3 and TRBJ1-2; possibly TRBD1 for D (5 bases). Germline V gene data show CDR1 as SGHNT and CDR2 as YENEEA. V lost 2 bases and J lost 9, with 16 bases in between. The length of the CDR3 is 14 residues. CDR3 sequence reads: CASSLRGQGQSYTF. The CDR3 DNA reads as TGTGCCAGCAGCTTAAGGGGTCAGGGCCAGAGCTACACCTTC.

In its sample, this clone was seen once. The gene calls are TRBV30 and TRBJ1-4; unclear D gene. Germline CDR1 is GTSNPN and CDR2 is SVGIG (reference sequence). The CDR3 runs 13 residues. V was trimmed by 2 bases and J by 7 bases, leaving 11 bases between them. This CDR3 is CAWSTPNSEKLFF. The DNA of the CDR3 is TGTGCCTGGAGTACTCCGAACAGTGAAAAACTGTTTTTT.

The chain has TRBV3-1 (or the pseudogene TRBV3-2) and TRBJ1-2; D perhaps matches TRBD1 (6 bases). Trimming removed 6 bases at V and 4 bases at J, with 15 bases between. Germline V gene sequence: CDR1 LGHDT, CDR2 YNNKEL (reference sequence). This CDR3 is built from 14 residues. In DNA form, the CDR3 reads TGTGCCAGCAGACGGAACAGGGCATCCTATGGCTACACCTTC. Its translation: CASRRNRASYGYTF.

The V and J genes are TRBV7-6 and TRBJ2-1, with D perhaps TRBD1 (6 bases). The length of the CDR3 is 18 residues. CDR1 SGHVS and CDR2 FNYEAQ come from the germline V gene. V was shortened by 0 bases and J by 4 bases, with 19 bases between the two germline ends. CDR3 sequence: CASSLAQKGQGLYNEQFF. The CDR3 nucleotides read TGTGCCAGCAGCTTAGCGCAGAAAGGGCAGGGGTTATACAATGAGCAGTTCTTC.

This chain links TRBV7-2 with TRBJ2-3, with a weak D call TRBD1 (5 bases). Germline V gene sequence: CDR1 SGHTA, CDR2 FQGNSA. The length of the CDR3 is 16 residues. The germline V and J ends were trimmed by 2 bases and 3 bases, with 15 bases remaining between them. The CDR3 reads CASSLWGGAQTDTQYF. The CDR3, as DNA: TGTGCCAGCAGCTTATGGGGTGGGGCGCAAACAGATACGCAGTATTTT.

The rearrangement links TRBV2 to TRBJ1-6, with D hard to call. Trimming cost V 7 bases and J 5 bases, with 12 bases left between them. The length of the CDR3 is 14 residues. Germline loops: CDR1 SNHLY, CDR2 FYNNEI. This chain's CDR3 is CASKAGFDNSPLHF. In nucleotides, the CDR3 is TGTGCCAGCAAAGCAGGTTTCGATAATTCACCCCTCCACTTT.

Here the CDR3 DNA reads TGTGCCAGCAGCCCTCCCCCGGGACAGCAAGCTTTCTTT. Encoded protein: CASSPPPGQQAFF. This chain joins TRBV3-1 (or the pseudogene TRBV3-2) and TRBJ1-1; 7 bases match TRBD1. Germline CDR1 LGHDT, CDR2 YNNKEL (reference sequence). The V and J ends lost 4 bases and 9 bases, in that order; junction bases with no gene match: 8. CDR3 length: 13 amino acids.

CDR3 nucleotides: TGTGCCAGCAGCACTCGGGACAGTTCGGACGAGCAGTACGTC. Translated, it gives CASSTRDSSDEQYV. The chain uses TRBV11-3 and TRBJ2-7; 7 bases line up with TRBD1. Germline CDR1 SGHNT, CDR2 YENEEA. With V trimmed by 5 bases and J by 5 bases, 9 bases remained unmatched. This CDR3 has 14 amino acids.

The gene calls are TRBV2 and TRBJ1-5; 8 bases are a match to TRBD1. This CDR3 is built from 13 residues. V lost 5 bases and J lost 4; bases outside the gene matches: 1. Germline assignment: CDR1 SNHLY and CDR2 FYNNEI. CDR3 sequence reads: CASSRDRNQPQHF. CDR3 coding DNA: TGTGCCAGCAGTAGGGACAGGAATCAGCCCCAGCATTTT.

CDR3 nucleotides: TGTGCCAGTAGTATTTCGACAGGAAATGGCTACACCTTC. Its protein product is CASSISTGNGYTF. The J gene is TRBJ1-2, the V gene TRBV19; possibly TRBD1 for D (6 bases). CDR1 is LNHDA, CDR2 SQIVND, per germline (reference sequence). This CDR3 comprises 13 residues. V dropped 3 bases and J dropped 6 bases, with 11 bases sitting between them.

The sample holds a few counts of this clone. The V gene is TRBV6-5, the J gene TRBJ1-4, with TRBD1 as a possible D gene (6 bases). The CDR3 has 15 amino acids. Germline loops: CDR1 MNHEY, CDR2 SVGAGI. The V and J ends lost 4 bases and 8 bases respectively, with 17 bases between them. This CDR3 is CASSSGGLGQEKLFF. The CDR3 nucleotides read TGTGCCAGCAGTTCGGGGGGGCTGGGTCAGGAAAAACTGTTTTTT.

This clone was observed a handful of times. CDR3 nucleotides: TGTGCCAGCAGCCCCGACAGGTACAATGAGCAGTTCTTC. This codes for CASSPDRYNEQFF. V and J are TRBV7-9 and TRBJ2-1, with D maybe TRBD1 (6 bases). The length of the CDR3 is 13 residues. In germline, CDR1 is SEHNR, CDR2 FQNEAQ (reference sequence). V was shortened by 5 bases and J by 4 bases, with 9 bases between the two germline ends. The complete variable domain, with remaining parts taken from reference TRBV7-9 and TRBJ2-1, reads DTGVSQNPRHKITKRGQNVTFRCDPISEHNRLYWYRQTLGQGPEFLTYFQNEAQLEKSRLLSDRFSAERPKGSFSTLEIQRTEQGDSAMYLCASSPDRYNEQFFGPGTRLTVL.

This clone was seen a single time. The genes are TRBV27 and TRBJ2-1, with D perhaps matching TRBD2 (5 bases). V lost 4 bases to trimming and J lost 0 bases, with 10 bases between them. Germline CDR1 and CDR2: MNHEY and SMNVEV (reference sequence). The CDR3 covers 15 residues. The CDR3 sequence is CASSSAVTSYNEQFF. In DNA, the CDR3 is TGTGCCAGCAGTTCAGCGGTCACCTCCTACAATGAGCAGTTCTTC.

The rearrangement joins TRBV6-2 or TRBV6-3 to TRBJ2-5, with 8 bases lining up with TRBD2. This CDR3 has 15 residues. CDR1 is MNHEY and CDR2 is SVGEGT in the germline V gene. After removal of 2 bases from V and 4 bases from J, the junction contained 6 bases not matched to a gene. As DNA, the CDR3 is TGTGCCAGCAGTTACAGCACTAGCGGACTAGAGACCCAGTACTTC. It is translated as CASSYSTSGLETQYF.

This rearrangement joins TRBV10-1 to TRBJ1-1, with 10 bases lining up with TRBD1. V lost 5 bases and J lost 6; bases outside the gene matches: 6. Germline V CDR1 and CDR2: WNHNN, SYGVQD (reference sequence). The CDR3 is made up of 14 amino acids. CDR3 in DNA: TGCGCCAGCAGTTCGGGACAGGGGTCCCCTGAAGCTTTCTTT. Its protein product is CASSSGQGSPEAFF.

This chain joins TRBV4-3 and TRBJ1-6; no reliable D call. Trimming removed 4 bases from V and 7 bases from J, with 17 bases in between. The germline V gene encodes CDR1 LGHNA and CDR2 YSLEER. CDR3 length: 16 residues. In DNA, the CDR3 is TGCGCCAGCAGCCTGGTTTGGGCGGGAAAGAATTCACCCCTCCACTTT. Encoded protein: CASSLVWAGKNSPLHF.

The CDR3 reads CASSQGGGRNTEAFF. The CDR3, as DNA: TGCGCCAGCAGCCAAGGGGGGGGGCGTAACACTGAAGCTTTCTTT. The chain couples TRBV4-1 to TRBJ1-1; a possible D gene is TRBD1 (6 bases). Germline CDR1 and CDR2: MGHRA and YSYEKL. V was pared by 1 base and J by 2 bases, with 11 bases between. This CDR3 is built from 15 residues.

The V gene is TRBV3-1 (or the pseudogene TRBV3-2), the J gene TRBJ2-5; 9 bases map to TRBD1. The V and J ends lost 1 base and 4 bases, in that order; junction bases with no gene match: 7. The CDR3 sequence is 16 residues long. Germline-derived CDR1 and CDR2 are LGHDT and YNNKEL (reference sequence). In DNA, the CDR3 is TGTGCCAGCAGCCAAGCGGACAGGGGCTTACGAGAGACCCAGTACTTC. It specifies CASSQADRGLRETQYF.

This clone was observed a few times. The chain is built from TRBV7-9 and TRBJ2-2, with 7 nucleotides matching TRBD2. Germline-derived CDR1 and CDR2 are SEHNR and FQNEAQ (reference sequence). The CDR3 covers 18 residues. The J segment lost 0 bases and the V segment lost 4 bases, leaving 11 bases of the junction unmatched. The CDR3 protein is CASSSKFTSETNTGELFF. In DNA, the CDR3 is TGTGCCAGCAGCTCCAAATTCACTAGCGAAACGAACACCGGGGAGCTGTTTTTT.

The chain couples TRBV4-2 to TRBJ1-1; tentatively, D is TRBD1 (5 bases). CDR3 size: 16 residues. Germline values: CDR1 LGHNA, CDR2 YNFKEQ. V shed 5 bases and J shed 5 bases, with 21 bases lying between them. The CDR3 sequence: CASSGRRPGGGTEAFF. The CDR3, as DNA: TGTGCCAGCAGCGGTCGGCGGCCGGGGGGTGGTACTGAAGCTTTCTTT.